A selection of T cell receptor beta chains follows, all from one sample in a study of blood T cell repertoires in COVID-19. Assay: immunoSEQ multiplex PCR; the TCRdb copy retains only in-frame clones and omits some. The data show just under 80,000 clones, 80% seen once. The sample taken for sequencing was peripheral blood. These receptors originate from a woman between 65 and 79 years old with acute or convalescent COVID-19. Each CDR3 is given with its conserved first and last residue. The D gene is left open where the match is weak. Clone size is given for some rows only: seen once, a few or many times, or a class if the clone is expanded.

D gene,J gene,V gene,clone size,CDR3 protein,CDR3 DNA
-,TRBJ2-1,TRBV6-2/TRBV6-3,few,CASSHRQGGNNEQFF,TGTGCCAGCAGTCACCGACAGGGAGGTAACAATGAGCAGTTCTTC
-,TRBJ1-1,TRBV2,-,CASTPTGLGNTEAFF,TGTGCCAGCACGCCTACAGGATTGGGGAACACTGAAGCTTTCTTT
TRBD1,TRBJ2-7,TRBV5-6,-,CASSLFKGQGRDEQYF,TGTGCCAGCAGCTTGTTTAAGGGACAGGGTAGGGACGAGCAGTACTTC
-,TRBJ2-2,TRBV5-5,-,CASSLSFWGSDAGELFF,TGTGCCAGCAGCTTGTCTTTCTGGGGCTCGGATGCCGGGGAGCTGTTTTTT
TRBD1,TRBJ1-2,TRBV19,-,CASSHTGTGATWYGYTF,TGTGCCAGTAGTCACACCGGGACAGGGGCTACCTGGTATGGCTACACCTTC
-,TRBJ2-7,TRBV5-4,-,CASSYSSDGTYEQYF,TGTGCCAGCAGCTACTCCTCCGACGGGACCTACGAGCAGTACTTC
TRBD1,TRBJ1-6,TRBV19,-,CASSPWDRGSPLHF,TGTGCCAGTAGTCCCTGGGACAGGGGATCACCCCTCCACTTT
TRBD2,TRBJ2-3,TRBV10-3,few,CAISESNDLAGASTDTQYF,TGTGCCATCAGTGAGTCTAACGACTTAGCGGGGGCTAGCACAGATACGCAGTATTTT
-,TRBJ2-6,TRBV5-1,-,CASSLGGAAGANVLTF,TGCGCCAGCAGCTTGGGCGGGGCGGCTGGGGCCAACGTCCTGACTTTC
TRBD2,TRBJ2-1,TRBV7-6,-,CASSTWTSGGDNEQFF,TGTGCCAGCAGCACCTGGACTAGCGGGGGGGACAATGAGCAGTTCTTC
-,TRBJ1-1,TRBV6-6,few,CASSYVGLNTEAFF,TGTGCCAGCAGTTACGTCGGTTTGAACACTGAAGCTTTCTTT
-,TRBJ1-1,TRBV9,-,CASSSRQLNTEAFF,TGTGCCAGCAGCTCTCGACAGTTGAACACTGAAGCTTTCTTT
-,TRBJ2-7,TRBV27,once,CASSVTGRFSYEQYF,TGTGCCAGCAGTGTGACAGGTCGTTTCTCCTACGAGCAGTACTTC
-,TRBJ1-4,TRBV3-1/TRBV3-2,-,CASSQGGELRRGEKLFF,TGTGCCAGCAGCCAAGGCGGGGAACTACGGCGAGGAGAAAAACTGTTTTTT
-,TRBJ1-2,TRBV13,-,CASSLGRGDFYGYTF,TGTGCCAGCAGCCTCGGGCGGGGGGATTTCTATGGCTACACCTTC
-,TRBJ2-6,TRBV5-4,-,CASSLPGANVLTF,TGTGCCAGCAGCTTGCCGGGGGCCAACGTCCTGACTTTC
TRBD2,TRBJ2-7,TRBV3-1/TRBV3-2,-,CASTRGTGGGGRNEQYF,TGTGCCAGCACCCGAGGAACTGGCGGGGGGGGTAGAAACGAGCAGTACTTC
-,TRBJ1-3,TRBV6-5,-,CASSYSTSGNTIYF,TGTGCCAGCAGTTACTCGACTTCTGGAAACACCATATATTTT